The TCR beta chain described here comes from a study of blood T cell repertoires in COVID-19 (dated by TCRdb to 2020 to 2021). Regarding the complete study: Collaborator samples came from the United States, Italy and Spain and covered acute and convalescent phases of COVID-19. A de-identified subject ID, COVID-19 status, age in years and sex were almost always included in the sample metadata. The repertoires were made available in a free public database intended to serve as a resource for research on the immune response to SARS-CoV-2. The samples were drawn from the first 160 participants of the ongoing ImmuneRACE study and from 1,254 subjects provided by 6 global collaborators. Where available, HLA class I and class II types were taken from metadata supplied by the sample provider and were not determined by assay-based typing. The prospective study material was composed of cDNA or gDNA derived from T cells, B-cell-depleted T cells, or PBMCs. The dataset comprised deeply sampled blood TCRbeta repertoires from subjects exposed to, actively infected with, or recovered from COVID-19. The paper's findings and limits, for the study overall: The quantity of clinical and demographic metadata differed by source and by participant and was supplied without curation.

In the prospective study, participants were roughly 18 to 89 years old, resided in about two dozen geographic areas of the United States, and were enrolled through a virtual design. In the prospective study, cohorts were assigned on the basis of participant-reported clinical history obtained from a screening survey and a study questionnaire. A participant counted as exposed if, within 2 weeks of entering the study, that participant had been in contact with someone who had a PCR-confirmed or clinician-diagnosed COVID-19 case. In the prospective study, whole blood, serum and a nasopharyngeal or oropharyngeal swab were collected from each participant by mobile phlebotomists. Over a roughly two-month period, participants in the prospective study had the option of providing additional blood draws and questionnaires. Prospective study blood samples were shipped either frozen or at room temperature before DNA extraction.

TCRbeta CDR3 regions were amplified from genomic DNA using the immunoSEQ Assay, a bias-controlled multiplex PCR. Concerning the study's data processing: The number of nucleated cells in each sample was estimated by amplification of reference gene primers within the assay. To quantify the absolute abundance of each unique TCRbeta CDR3 rearrangement, sequence reads were collapsed and filtered. For each sample, productive Simpson clonality was calculated as the square root of Simpson's diversity index across productive rearrangements. TCRdb limited this immuneACCESS table to in-frame rearrangements with V and J called. A share of clones is missing; checked studies link under half to unresolved V genes, and the rest is unexplained. V and J calls and clone size follow that table, whereas D and trimming were derived from the DNA. The sample has over 130,000 clones on record, 70% to 85% of them singletons. The ten largest make up under 2% of the sample.

On this clone: Its antigen is not yet known. One base away there is no much larger clone; base qualities are not given.

According to the germline V gene, CDR1 reads SGHAT and CDR2 reads FQNNGV. The CDR3 contains 16 residues, cysteine and phenylalanine counted. CDR3 DNA is the only sequence kept; it has 48 bases, read in frame from the first base. Clipping removes 3 bases from V and 4 bases from J, with 4 as the unmatched junction base count. The sequencing input was PBMCs or T cells enriched from blood (not recorded which). The TCR comes from a young woman who had been exposed to COVID-19. The chain is made from TRBV11-2 and TRBJ2-5; TRBD2 aligns with 14 central bases. The CDR3 in this case is CASSFGTSGSRETQYF. At the DNA level, the sequence is TGTGCCAGCAGCTTCGGGACTAGCGGGAGTAGAGAGACCCAGTACTTC. This CDR3, with the reference TRBV11-2 and TRBJ2-5 proteins standing in past its ends, gives the full variable domain EAGVAQSPRYKIIEKRQSVAFWCNPISGHATLYWYQQILGQGPKLLIQFQNNGVVDDSQLPKDRFSAERLKGVDSTLKIQPAKLEDSAVYLCASSFGTSGSRETQYFGPGTRLLVL.